Detailed here is one T cell receptor beta chain. The antigen is unknown. Produced via immunoSEQ multiplex PCR; TCRdb's table is partial and in-frame only. The top ten hold about 3% of the sample, which has 110,000 to 150,000 clones, approximately 90% seen once. This specimen comes from a study of T cell responses to AZD1222 COVID-19 vaccine. Points from the study as a whole: Repertoires were obtained solely post-peak T cell response.

The length of the CDR3 is 13 residues. Trimming took off 7 bases at V and 1 base at J, with 11 bases between the two ends. Germline V gene data show CDR1 as SEHNR and CDR2 as FQNEAQ (reference sequence). V usage is TRBV7-9 and J usage is TRBJ2-7; a weak D match, TRBD2 (5 bases). The sample here was peripheral blood, taken on day 0 of AZD1222 vaccination. This TCR derives from an adult in good health. The CDR3 region is CASTPPGSYEQYF. As DNA, the CDR3 is TGTGCCAGCACCCCCCCGGGGTCCTACGAGCAGTACTTC.